Listed below are T cell receptor beta chains from one sample, sequenced in a study of blood T cell repertoires in COVID-19. Sequencing used immunoSEQ multiplex PCR; TCRdb keeps in-frame clones, though not all of them. The sample consists of about 370,000 clones, approximately 87% of them appearing once. The sequenced sample consisted of peripheral blood. The receptors were gathered from a woman in her 30s with COVID-19, enrolled during active disease. Each CDR3 is given with its conserved first and last residue. The order of the fields is clone size, V gene, J gene, D gene, CDR3 protein, CDR3 DNA. A D gene is named only where the DNA matches it firmly. Some rows mark clone size as missing; the rest say once, few, many or name a class of expanded clone.

>.|TRBV5-1|TRBJ2-1|TRBD2
CASSLESSGRSDEQFF
TGCGCCAGCAGCTTGGAGTCTAGCGGGAGATCGGATGAGCAGTTCTTC
>.|TRBV4-3|TRBJ2-3|.
CASSQFLAEPRYF
TGCGCCAGCAGCCAATTTTTAGCGGAGCCGAGGTATTTT
>.|TRBV10-3|TRBJ2-7|TRBD1
CAIRAPGQGYEQYF
TGTGCCATCAGGGCCCCGGGACAGGGCTACGAGCAGTACTTC
>.|TRBV19|TRBJ2-2|TRBD2
CASSLGLAGELGTGELFF
TGTGCCAGTAGTTTGGGACTAGCGGGAGAGTTGGGCACCGGGGAGCTGTTTTTT
>.|TRBV5-6|TRBJ2-1|TRBD2
CASSLVASGSNEQFF
TGTGCCAGCAGCTTGGTTGCTAGCGGGAGTAATGAGCAGTTCTTC
>.|TRBV2|TRBJ1-2|.
CASSEGANPNYGYTF
TGTGCCAGCAGTGAAGGGGCCAATCCTAACTATGGCTACACCTTC
>.|TRBV24-1|TRBJ2-3|TRBD2
CATSPGLPTDTQYF
TGTGCCACCAGTCCGGGACTACCCACAGATACGCAGTATTTT
>.|TRBV6-2/TRBV6-3|TRBJ2-7|TRBD2
CASSYSATSGTHEQYF
TGTGCCAGCAGTTACTCGGCTACTAGCGGGACTCACGAGCAGTACTTC
>.|TRBV9|TRBJ1-6|.
CASSVSPGRNSPLHF
TGTGCCAGCAGCGTATCTCCAGGGAGGAATTCACCCCTCCACTTT
>.|TRBV28|TRBJ2-7|TRBD1
CASSSPDRLSYEQYF
TGTGCCAGCAGTTCCCCGGACAGGTTGTCCTACGAGCAGTACTTC
>few|TRBV4-1|TRBJ2-7|.
CASSQGNRDLSSYEQYF
TGCGCCAGCAGCCAAGGGAACCGGGACTTAAGCTCCTACGAGCAGTACTTC
>.|TRBV30|TRBJ1-2|.
CAWRADLHYGYTF
TGTGCCTGGAGGGCAGATCTGCACTATGGCTACACCTTC
>.|TRBV6-5|TRBJ1-4|.
CASSYTGQFGEKLFF
TGTGCCAGCAGTTACACCGGACAGTTCGGTGAAAAACTGTTTTTT
>.|TRBV19|TRBJ1-1|.
CASSTRERTEAFF
TGTGCCAGTAGTACCCGCGAACGCACTGAAGCTTTCTTT
>.|TRBV30|TRBJ2-3|.
CAWSVPGSKVDTQYF
TGTGCCTGGAGTGTACCCGGGAGCAAGGTGGATACGCAGTATTTT
>.|TRBV11-2|TRBJ1-4|TRBD1
CASSNRGPNEKLFF
TGTGCCAGCAGCAACAGGGGGCCTAATGAAAAACTGTTTTTT
>once|TRBV4-1|TRBJ2-7|TRBD2
CASSQEGSGGYEQYF
TGCGCCAGCAGCCAAGAAGGTAGCGGGGGCTACGAGCAGTACTTC
>.|TRBV5-1|TRBJ1-2|.
CASSRDGGDPYGYTF
TGCGCCAGCAGTCGAGATGGAGGTGACCCCTATGGCTACACCTTC
>.|TRBV6-5|TRBJ1-6|.
CASRRGEVTPLHF
TGTGCCAGCCGCCGGGGGGAAGTCACACCCCTCCACTTT
>.|TRBV3-1/TRBV3-2|TRBJ2-7|.
CASSQRGSYEQYF
TGTGCCAGCAGCCAAAGGGGCTCCTACGAGCAGTACTTC
>.|TRBV4-2|TRBJ1-6|.
CASSQGGRTLHF
TGTGCCAGCAGCCAAGGTGGCCGAACCCTCCACTTT
>.|TRBV14|TRBJ2-3|.
CASSQFDGLTDTQYF
TGTGCCAGCAGCCAGTTCGACGGGTTGACAGATACGCAGTATTTT
>.|TRBV14|TRBJ1-1|.
CASSRLQGAGTEAFF
TGTGCCAGCAGCCGTCTACAGGGAGCGGGAACTGAAGCTTTCTTT
>.|TRBV2|TRBJ2-7|TRBD2
CASSEENTGGPSYEQYF
TGTGCCAGCAGTGAAGAAAACACGGGAGGCCCCTCCTACGAGCAGTACTTC
>.|TRBV27|TRBJ2-1|TRBD1
CASSARDRQFF
TGTGCCAGCAGCGCCCGGGACAGACAGTTCTTC
>.|TRBV5-8|TRBJ1-4|TRBD1
CASSFGTGGTPNEKLFF
TGTGCCAGCAGCTTCGGGACAGGGGGCACCCCAAATGAAAAACTGTTTTTT
>.|TRBV6-1|TRBJ1-6|TRBD1
CASSEVGQGGSPLHF
TGTGCCAGCAGTGAAGTAGGACAGGGAGGGTCACCCCTCCACTTT
>.|TRBV11-3|TRBJ2-7|.
CASSLAAGATYEQYF
TGTGCCAGCAGCTTAGCGGCAGGGGCCACCTACGAGCAGTACTTC
>.|TRBV19|TRBJ2-1|TRBD1
CASSIPGTVFSYNEQFF
TGTGCCAGTAGTATCCCCGGGACAGTGTTCTCCTACAATGAGCAGTTCTTC
>.|TRBV2|TRBJ1-5|TRBD1
CASSGTGNQPQHF
TGTGCCAGCAGTGGGACAGGTAATCAGCCCCAGCATTTT
>once|TRBV15|TRBJ1-5|.
CATSLRGSNQPQHF
TGTGCCACCAGCCTTAGGGGGAGCAATCAGCCCCAGCATTTT
>.|TRBV7-2|TRBJ1-1|.
CASSLVAGPTEAFF
TGTGCCAGCAGCTTAGTGGCAGGGCCCACTGAAGCTTTCTTT
>.|TRBV15|TRBJ1-2|.
CATSRDRGGNYGYTF
TGTGCCACCAGCAGAGATCGGGGGGGGAACTATGGCTACACCTTC
>.|TRBV28|TRBJ2-5|.
CATLRDIGETQYF
TGTGCCACCCTCCGGGACATCGGGGAGACCCAGTACTTC
>.|TRBV11-2|TRBJ2-7|TRBD1
CASSKTGPDEQYF
TGTGCCAGCAGCAAGACAGGGCCCGACGAGCAGTACTTC
>.|TRBV6-5|TRBJ2-3|TRBD1
CASRTTGGTDTQYF
TGTGCCAGCAGGACGACAGGGGGCACAGATACGCAGTATTTT
>.|TRBV5-5|TRBJ2-7|.
CASSLVLAPTYEQYF
TGTGCCAGCAGCTTGGTTCTAGCGCCCACCTACGAGCAGTACTTC
>.|TRBV29-1|TRBJ2-7|TRBD2
CSVLRESYEQYF
TGCAGCGTTTTGCGGGAGTCCTACGAGCAGTACTTC
>.|TRBV6-5|TRBJ2-1|TRBD2
CASSSPSSGAGGEQFF
TGTGCCAGCAGTTCTCCTTCTAGCGGAGCGGGGGGTGAGCAGTTCTTC
>.|TRBV7-2|TRBJ2-5|.
CASSPRQGETQYF
TGTGCCAGCAGTCCCCGTCAGGGGGAGACCCAGTACTTC
>.|TRBV27|TRBJ2-3|.
CASSLAGRHTQYF
TGTGCCAGCAGTTTGGCAGGGCGCCATACGCAGTATTTT
>.|TRBV5-1|TRBJ2-2|TRBD2
CASSRVGGPGGELFF
TGCGCCAGCAGCCGGGTGGGAGGGCCTGGCGGGGAGCTGTTTTTT
>.|TRBV4-2|TRBJ2-7|TRBD2
CASSQDHSGNPREQYF
TGTGCCAGCAGCCAAGATCATAGCGGGAACCCTCGGGAGCAGTACTTC
>few|TRBV7-9|TRBJ2-5|TRBD2
CASSLVTGGSGETQYF
TGTGCCAGCAGCTTAGTCACCGGGGGGTCGGGAGAGACCCAGTACTTC
>.|TRBV20-1|TRBJ2-1|.
CTAGSPGEQFF
TGCACAGCGGGCTCCCCGGGTGAGCAGTTCTTC
>.|TRBV7-2|TRBJ2-3|.
CASSLGGYVTDTQYF
TGTGCCAGCAGCTTAGGAGGCTACGTCACAGATACGCAGTATTTT
>.|TRBV12-5|TRBJ2-5|TRBD1
CASGTGTEETQYF
TGTGCTAGTGGGACAGGGACGGAAGAGACCCAGTACTTC
>.|TRBV9|TRBJ1-2|TRBD1
CASSADRGGGYTF
TGTGCCAGCAGCGCAGACAGGGGAGGTGGCTACACCTTC
>once|TRBV28|TRBJ2-1|TRBD2
CASSSPAGDHNEQFF
TGTGCCAGCAGTTCCCCCGCGGGGGACCACAATGAGCAGTTCTTC
>.|TRBV7-9|TRBJ2-2|TRBD2
CASSSSGRGTGELFF
TGTGCCAGCAGCTCTAGCGGGAGGGGCACCGGGGAGCTGTTTTTT
>.|TRBV5-1|TRBJ2-7|.
CASSLQSPTGLLFF
TGCGCCAGCAGCCTACAGTCGCCTACGGGACTTCTCTTCTTC
>.|TRBV19|TRBJ2-2|.
CASSRDGLGSCFF
.
>.|TRBV5-1|TRBJ2-1|TRBD1
CASSPGTVGNEQFF
TGCGCCAGCAGCCCCGGGACAGTTGGCAATGAGCAGTTCTTC
>.|TRBV27|TRBJ2-7|.
CASSFSGIREQYF
TGTGCCAGCAGTTTCTCAGGGATTCGAGAGCAGTACTTC
>.|TRBV19|TRBJ2-2|.
CASSIGRAGAPSRELFF
TGTGCCAGTAGTATTGGAAGGGCAGGGGCCCCTTCCAGGGAGCTGTTTTTT
>.|TRBV5-1|TRBJ1-1|TRBD1
CASSSRPDRVVNTEAFF
TGCGCCAGCAGCTCACGCCCGGACAGGGTGGTTAACACTGAAGCTTTCTTT